The 21 T cell receptor beta chains listed next were all sequenced from one sample in a study of Ad26.COV2.S vaccination and SARS-CoV-2 variants. Only in-frame clones appear in the TCRdb table, and some are missing; sequencing was by immunoSEQ multiplex PCR. The data show fewer than 55,000 clones, around 83% seen once. This specimen was peripheral blood, taken after recovery from COVID-19. These receptor sequences come from a human donor who had recovered from COVID-19.

This sequence joins TRBV4-1 and TRBJ1-2; D possibly corresponds to TRBD1 (5 bases). The CDR3 loop spans 14 amino acids. Deletions cut 4 bases from V and 4 bases from J, with 13 bases between. Germline V gene data show CDR1 as MGHRA and CDR2 as YSYEKL. The CDR3 sequence: CASSRGEGPYGYTF. The CDR3 DNA sequence: TGCGCCAGCAGCCGAGGTGAGGGACCCTATGGCTACACCTTC.

The V and J genes are TRBV7-2 and TRBJ1-2, with no clear D. The CDR3 covers 13 residues. Germline CDR1 and CDR2: SGHTA and FQGNSA. V lost 2 bases, J lost 1 base, and 5 bases lay in between. CDR3: CASSLSLNYGYTF. In nucleotides, the CDR3 is TGTGCCAGCAGCTTAAGTCTTAACTATGGCTACACCTTC. Using reference TRBV7-2 and TRBJ1-2 for the parts outside the CDR3, the full variable domain is GAGVSQSPSNKVTEKGKDVELRCDPISGHTALYWYRQSLGQGLEFLIYFQGNSAPDKSGLPSDRFSAERTGGSVSTLTIQRTQQEDSAVYLCASSLSLNYGYTFGSGTRLTVV.

The chain uses TRBV6-6 and TRBJ1-5, with D maybe TRBD1 (6 bases). Germline V lookup: CDR1 MNHNY, CDR2 SVGAGI (reference sequence). V lost 8 bases, J lost 6 bases, and 17 bases lay in between. CDR3 length equals 14 residues. The CDR3, as DNA: TGTGCCAGCCACAAGGGGGGAGGATTTCAGCCCCAGCATTTT. Encoded protein: CASHKGGGFQPQHF.

The chain carries TRBV27 and TRBJ2-1, with D hard to call. Germline CDR1 and CDR2: MNHEY and SMNVEV (reference sequence). The CDR3 is 13 amino acids. The ends were cut back, 2 bases at V and 7 bases at J, with 9 bases in the middle. CDR3 region: CASSLNRFNEQFF. CDR3 DNA: TGTGCCAGCAGTTTAAATCGGTTTAATGAGCAGTTCTTC.

This clone was observed once. The V and J genes are TRBV18 and TRBJ1-1; D not certain. Trimming cost V 1 base and J 7 bases, with 10 bases left between them. CDR3 length equals 13 residues. The germline gives CDR1 KGHSH, CDR2 LQKENI. The CDR3 DNA reads as TGTGCCAGCTCACCACAGTCGGACGGTGAAGCTTTCTTT. It specifies CASSPQSDGEAFF.

The genes are TRBV6-2 or TRBV6-3 and TRBJ2-4; tentative D call: TRBD2 (5 bases). The CDR3 length is 12 residues. CDR1 and CDR2 (germline): MNHEY, SVGEGT. Trimming pared 6 bases from V and 8 bases from J, leaving 11 bases between. DNA for the CDR3: TGTGCCAGCAGCCGGACTGCAGACATTCAGTACTTC. This encodes CASSRTADIQYF.

CDR3 region: CASSLNAVNTEAFF. In DNA form, the CDR3 reads TGCGCCAGCAGCTTGAACGCAGTGAACACTGAAGCTTTCTTT. The V gene is TRBV5-1, the J gene TRBJ1-1; unclear D gene. There are 14 residues in the CDR3. Deletions cut 1 base from V and 0 bases from J, with 7 bases between. Germline V gene data show CDR1 as SGHRS and CDR2 as YFSETQ.

This clone was detected a few times. The chain has TRBV5-6 and TRBJ1-2, with 9 bases lining up with TRBD1. Trimming cost V 4 bases and J 7 bases; bases outside gene matches: 5. The CDR3 length is 13 residues. Germline lookup yields CDR1 SGHDT and CDR2 YYEEEE. The CDR3, as DNA: TGTGCCAGCAGCGGGACAGGGTTCGGTGGCTACACCTTC. It codes for CASSGTGFGGYTF.

This CDR3 is CASSPLGQDNQPQHF. CDR3 nucleotide sequence: TGTGCCAGCAGCCCCCTCGGACAGGACAATCAGCCCCAGCATTTT. V is TRBV5-5 and J is TRBJ1-5, with 7 bases matching TRBD1. Unmatched junction bases numbered 7, after V lost 4 bases and J lost 3 bases. The CDR3 sequence is 15 residues long. From germline, CDR1 is SGHKS and CDR2 YYEKEE (reference sequence). Based on the CDR3 plus reference TRBV5-5 and TRBJ1-5, the full variable domain is DAGVTQSPTHLIKTRGQQVTLRCSPISGHKSVSWYQQVLGQGPQFIFQYYEKEERGRGNFPDRFSARQFPNYSSELNVNALLLGDSALYLCASSPLGQDNQPQHFGDGTRLSIL.

V and J are TRBV10-3 and TRBJ2-1; D assignment may be TRBD1 or TRBD2 (5 bases each). Trimming stripped 6 bases from V and 7 bases from J, with 16 bases between. The germline gives CDR1 ENHRY, CDR2 SYGVKD. CDR3 length equals 14 residues. CDR3 loop: CAIRGTKVGNEQFF. As DNA, the CDR3 is TGTGCCATCAGGGGGACCAAGGTTGGTAATGAGCAGTTCTTC.

The chain joins TRBV9 to TRBJ1-5; no clear D gene. The CDR3 is made up of 13 amino acids. Germline V lookup: CDR1 SGDLS, CDR2 YYNGEE. Between the trimmed V and J ends, which lost 1 base and 0 bases, there was a span of 2 bases. CDR3 bases: TGTGCCAGCAGCGTAAGTAGCAATCAGCCCCAGCATTTT. It yields the protein CASSVSSNQPQHF.

The genes are TRBV10-3 and TRBJ2-5; weak D call: TRBD2 (5 bases). The CDR3 has 14 amino acids. Germline V CDR1 and CDR2: ENHRY, SYGVKD. The germline V and J ends were trimmed by 8 bases and 1 base, with 14 bases remaining between them. The CDR3 DNA sequence: TGTGCCATCCAATCGGGAACATCCCAAGAGACCCAGTACTTC. Residues: CAIQSGTSQETQYF.

The chain employs TRBV27 and TRBJ1-5; no firm D call. V shed 2 bases and J shed 2 bases, with 1 base lying between them. The CDR3 totals 12 residues. CDR1 and CDR2 (germline): MNHEY, SMNVEV (reference sequence). The CDR3 is CASSLRNQPQHF. CDR3 nucleotides: TGTGCCAGCAGTTTACGCAATCAGCCCCAGCATTTT.

This chain links TRBV10-3 with TRBJ1-2; 7 bases map to TRBD1. The CDR3 extends over 17 amino acids. Germline assignment: CDR1 ENHRY and CDR2 SYGVKD. V was pared by 0 bases and J by 5 bases, with 12 bases of the junction left unmatched. CDR3 residues: CAISESVFGGRGYGYTF. The CDR3 DNA reads as TGTGCCATCAGTGAGTCGGTCTTCGGGGGCAGGGGGTATGGCTACACCTTC.

The genes are TRBV5-1 and TRBJ2-6; perhaps TRBD2 as D (6 bases). The CDR3 length is 16 residues. V was pared by 6 bases and J by 0 bases, with 13 bases between. Germline V gives CDR1 SGHRS, CDR2 YFSETQ. CDR3 residues: CASMGGSSSGANVLTF. CDR3 nucleotides: TGCGCCAGCATGGGAGGCAGCTCCTCTGGGGCCAACGTCCTGACTTTC.

The chain combines TRBV9 with TRBJ2-5; D perhaps matches TRBD2 (6 bases). The CDR3 is 15 amino acids. Trimming shortened V by 3 bases and J by 0 bases, and 12 bases separated the two germline ends. In germline, CDR1 is SGDLS, CDR2 YYNGEE. As DNA, the CDR3 is TGTGCCAGCAGCGGCAATCGGGACTACCAAGAGACCCAGTACTTC. It translates to CASSGNRDYQETQYF.

This chain joins TRBV28 and TRBJ1-4, with 7 bases fitting TRBD1. Trimming took 7 bases from V and 7 from J; bases not matched to a gene: 21. Germline CDR1 is MDHEN and CDR2 is SYDVKM. The CDR3 totals 18 residues. This CDR3 is CASTPTGTDTTHAEKLFF. CDR3 nucleotide sequence: TGTGCCAGCACCCCCACCGGGACAGATACGACTCATGCTGAAAAACTGTTTTTT.

The J gene is TRBJ2-2, the V gene TRBV2; a possible D gene is TRBD2 (6 bases). The CDR3 has 13 amino acids. CDR1 and CDR2 (germline): SNHLY, FYNNEI. V shed 6 bases and J shed 7 bases, with 12 bases lying between them. CDR3: CASRERGGGELFF. The DNA of the CDR3 is TGTGCCAGCAGAGAGAGGGGAGGCGGGGAGCTGTTTTTT.

This rearrangement joins TRBV9 to TRBJ2-5; D may match TRBD1 or TRBD2 (7 bases each). Per the germline V gene, CDR1 is SGDLS and CDR2 is YYNGEE. The CDR3 loop spans 15 amino acids. The ends were cut back, 3 bases at V and 3 bases at J, with 15 bases in the middle. This CDR3 reads CASSDHPGGEETQYF. The CDR3 nucleotides read TGTGCCAGCAGCGACCACCCAGGGGGGGAAGAGACCCAGTACTTC.

This chain connects TRBV19 to TRBJ2-1; D is perhaps TRBD1 (6 bases). The germline V gene has CDR1 LNHDA and CDR2 SQIVND (reference sequence). The CDR3 is 16 amino acids. V was cut by 7 bases and J by 0 bases, with 16 bases left in between. Written as DNA, the CDR3 is TGTGCCAGTAACCCGACAGGTACAATCTCCTACAATGAGCAGTTCTTC. Amino acids: CASNPTGTISYNEQFF.

V gene TRBV20-1 combines with J gene TRBJ1-1, with no clear D. Trimming shortened V by 3 bases and J by 8 bases, and 10 bases separated the two germline ends. Per the germline V gene, CDR1 is DFQATT and CDR2 is SNEGSKA (reference sequence). The CDR3 loop spans 11 amino acids. The CDR3: CSAREDSEAFF. In nucleotides, the CDR3 is TGCAGTGCTAGGGAGGACTCCGAAGCTTTCTTT.